This T cell receptor beta chain was found in a study of sequential checkpoint blockade in melanoma. Described treatment: randomized to nivolumab then ipilimumab (arm A) or the reverse (arm B). Some clones are missing from TCRdb's copy, which holds only in-frame ones; the method was immunoSEQ multiplex PCR. The profile covers around 12,000 clones, with under 80% appearing a single time and 20% to 25% taken by the ten largest. Germline trimming cut 3 bases from V and 1 base from J; bases unmatched to any gene: 6. Germline V lookup: CDR1 ENHRY, CDR2 SYGVKD. The CDR3 has 16 amino acids. The gene calls are TRBV10-3 and TRBJ1-5, with 7 bases aligning to TRBD1. This TCR came from a human donor with melanoma. The source was CD8+ T cells sorted from blood (inferred from file names), collected from a patient given nivolumab and ipilimumab in sequence. The CDR3 nucleotides are TGTGCCATCAGTGAAGACAGGGTCGTGAGCAATCAGCCCCAGCATTTT. Translation: CAISEDRVVSNQPQHF.